The clone carrying this TCR beta chain was detected only once. The antigen remains unidentified. TCRdb's table, derived via immunoSEQ multiplex PCR, lists solely in-frame clones and lacks some. The table shows 50,000 to 75,000 clones, with approximately 94% occurring only once. This sample was taken from a study of graft-versus-host responses after intestinal transplantation. Study at large: Recipients uniformly received anti-thymocyte globulin induction, followed by tacrolimus and steroids for around 3 years.

Findings of the study overall: Subjects displaying graft-donor T cell macrochimerism possessed elevated graft-versus-host to host-versus-graft clonal ratios inside allografts. Peak GvH clone levels in circulation were associated with early post-transplant HvG declines. GvH clones appeared in recipient marrow, some first in ileum or blood.

V lost 0 bases and J 4 bases, leaving 19 bases between the germline ends. The germline gives CDR1 SGHRS, CDR2 YFSETQ. CDR3 size: 17 residues. The material sequenced was unstimulated CD4+ T cells sorted from spleen or lymph node cells, taken before transplant. This TCR was sampled from a human donor who was the organ donor for an intestinal transplant. The chain carries TRBV5-1 and TRBJ1-1; D is unclear. The CDR3 DNA follows: TGCGCCAGCAGCTTGGCTCCCCTTGGGGAGGGAGGCACTGAAGCTTTCTTT. It translates to CASSLAPLGEGGTEAFF.